The next 30 T cell receptor beta chains were all read from a single sample in a study of CD8+ T cells in alopecia areata. In each case, RNA was isolated and then reverse transcribed into cDNA as the sequencing template. The method was immunoSEQ multiplex PCR; TCRdb's version includes in-frame clones alone and lacks a portion of them. The sample lists 170,000 or so clones; over 55% were seen once. Here the sequenced sample was CD4+ T cells sorted from blood, taken at week 0. Receptors were obtained from a human donor with alopecia areata.

This clone was counted a few times. This chain links TRBV19 with TRBJ1-1; D is undetermined. CDR1 is LNHDA and CDR2 is SQIVND in the germline V gene (reference sequence). This CDR3 is built from 13 residues. The germline V and J ends were trimmed by 4 bases and 2 bases, with 8 bases remaining between them. CDR3 region: CASSRTYNTEAFF. The CDR3 nucleotides are TGTGCCAGTAGTAGGACGTACAACACTGAAGCTTTCTTT. Variable domain in full (rest from reference TRBV19 and TRBJ1-1): DGGITQSPKYLFRKEGQNVTLSCEQNLNHDAMYWYRQDPGQGLRLIYYSQIVNDFQKGDIAEGYSVSREKKESFPLTVTSAQKNPTAFYLCASSRTYNTEAFFGQGTRLTVV.

The chain joins TRBV9 to TRBJ2-1; 10 nucleotides agree with TRBD2. Germline-derived CDR1 and CDR2 are SGDLS and YYNGEE. There are 16 residues in the CDR3. J lost 6 bases, V lost 2 bases, and 8 bases had no gene match. In DNA, the CDR3 is TGTGCCAGCAGCGTGCTAAGCGGGGGGGCAAGCAATGAGCAGTTCTTC. This codes for CASSVLSGGASNEQFF.

This clone was observed a single time. V gene TRBV29-1 combines with J gene TRBJ1-2; maybe TRBD1 (5 bases). This CDR3 contains 13 residues. Trimming pared 1 base from V and 1 base from J, leaving 7 bases between. Looked up from germline, CDR1 is SQVTM and CDR2 is ANQGSEA. The CDR3 nucleotides read TGCAGCGTTGAAGGACAGCTTAACTATGGCTACACCTTC. It translates to CSVEGQLNYGYTF. Variable domain in full (rest from reference TRBV29-1 and TRBJ1-2): SAVISQKPSRDICQRGTSLTIQCQVDSQVTMMFWYRQQPGQSLTLIATANQGSEATYESGFVIDKFPISRPNLTFSTLTVSNMSPEDSSIYLCSVEGQLNYGYTFGSGTRLTVV.

The chain links TRBV30 to TRBJ1-1, with no clear D. This CDR3 comprises 12 residues. Between the trimmed V and J ends, which lost 0 bases and 12 bases, there was a span of 14 bases. Germline CDR1 GTSNPN, CDR2 SVGIG (reference sequence). CDR3 nucleotide sequence: TGTGCCTGGAGTGTACGGTCGGGAAGGCCTTTCTTT. Translation gives CAWSVRSGRPFF.

The chain is built from TRBV29-1 and TRBJ2-5; TRBD2 aligns across 10 bases. Losses at the gene ends were 4 bases for V and 2 bases for J; bases not matched to a gene: 7. This CDR3 region has 15 residues. CDR1 is SQVTM, CDR2 ANQGSEA, per germline. DNA of the CDR3: TGCAGCGTTGGTCTAGCGGGGGTTAAACAAGAGACCCAGTACTTC. Its protein is CSVGLAGVKQETQYF. The full variable domain, with the rest looked up from reference TRBV29-1 and TRBJ2-5, is SAVISQKPSRDICQRGTSLTIQCQVDSQVTMMFWYRQQPGQSLTLIATANQGSEATYESGFVIDKFPISRPNLTFSTLTVSNMSPEDSSIYLCSVGLAGVKQETQYFGPGTRLLVL.

The chain links TRBV5-1 to TRBJ1-1; perhaps TRBD1 as D (5 bases). Trimming stripped 7 bases from V and 0 bases from J, with 13 bases between. The V gene's germline CDR1 is SGHRS and CDR2 YFSETQ. The CDR3 runs to 14 residues. The CDR3 DNA reads as TGCGCCAGCGGGACCGCTGCAATGAACACTGAAGCTTTCTTT. Its translation is CASGTAAMNTEAFF.

This clone was seen a few times. Other DNA sequences in the same sample also yield this CDR3. The chain employs TRBV5-1 and TRBJ1-1; D remains ambiguous. This CDR3 is 14 amino acids long. V was pared by 0 bases and J by 1 base, with 7 bases between. In germline, CDR1 is SGHRS, CDR2 YFSETQ. The CDR3, as DNA: TGCGCCAGCAGCTTGGGGCAGAAGAACACTGAAGCTTTCTTT. Its protein product is CASSLGQKNTEAFF.

The chain couples TRBV4-3 to TRBJ1-1, with unresolved D. The CDR3 is 15 amino acids. CDR1 and CDR2 (germline): LGHNA, YSLEER. Trimming left V 1 base short and J 1 base short, with 10 bases between. The DNA of the CDR3 is TGCGCCAGCAGCCAAGGTCTTTCGAGGAACACTGAAGCTTTCTTT. This translates into CASSQGLSRNTEAFF.

The chain joins TRBV29-1 to TRBJ2-3; tentative D call: TRBD1 (5 bases). Germline V gene data show CDR1 as SQVTM and CDR2 as ANQGSEA. This CDR3 region has 13 residues. Between the trimmed V and J ends, which lost 4 bases and 2 bases, there was a span of 10 bases. Here the CDR3 DNA reads TGCAGCGTTGTACGACAGTACACAGATACGCAGTATTTT. This gives the protein CSVVRQYTDTQYF.

The chain links TRBV6-6 to TRBJ1-1; D gene unclear. V was clipped by 6 bases and J by 0 bases, with 14 bases between them. Germline V lookup: CDR1 MNHNY, CDR2 SVGAGI (reference sequence). CDR3 length equals 15 residues. CDR3 DNA sequence: TGTGCCAGCAGCGGGCAGAGAGCCATGAACACTGAAGCTTTCTTT. The encoded protein is CASSGQRAMNTEAFF.

The chain joins TRBV2 to TRBJ1-2; D gene unclear. Germline values: CDR1 SNHLY, CDR2 FYNNEI. The CDR3 length is 12 residues. V lost 2 bases and J lost 8, with 9 bases in between. The CDR3 DNA reads as TGTGCCAGCAGTGAATCCGGGAGGGGCTACACCTTC. Protein: CASSESGRGYTF.

In DNA, the CDR3 is TGTGCCTGGGGCAGGGACGGATGGGAGTCCGAGCAGTACTTC. Translated, it gives CAWGRDGWESEQYF. The chain joins TRBV30 to TRBJ2-7; D possibly matches TRBD1 or TRBD2 (5 bases each). Trimming left V 5 bases short and J 6 bases short, with 20 bases between. The CDR3 sequence is 14 residues long. Germline assignment: CDR1 GTSNPN and CDR2 SVGIG (reference sequence).

This clone was seen more than once but under ten times. The rearrangement uses TRBV29-1 and TRBJ1-4; 8 bases agree with TRBD1. Trimming took 7 bases from V and 6 from J; bases not matched to a gene: 4. The CDR3 consists of 12 residues. Germline V CDR1 and CDR2: SQVTM, ANQGSEA. The CDR3 nucleotides read TGCAGCGGGAAGGACAGGGATGAAAAACTGTTTTTT. Its protein is CSGKDRDEKLFF.

This clone has only one observation. The chain is built from TRBV29-1 and TRBJ1-1; D unresolved. The CDR3 is made up of 11 amino acids. Per germline, CDR1 SQVTM and CDR2 ANQGSEA. The CDR3 loop is CSIIEGTEAFF. The CDR3, as DNA: TGCAGTATTATAGAGGGCACTGAAGCTTTCTTT.

This clone has only a few counts. The rearrangement links TRBV29-1 to TRBJ2-7; D gene uncertain. This CDR3 comprises 13 residues. The V gene's germline CDR1 is SQVTM and CDR2 ANQGSEA. V was clipped by 6 bases and J by 0 bases, with 12 bases between them. CDR3 bases: TGCAGCGTGGTGACTCTGAGCTCCTACGAGCAGTACTTC. This gives the protein CSVVTLSSYEQYF.

V gene TRBV28 combines with J gene TRBJ2-7; D gene unclear. The V and J ends lost 2 bases and 9 bases respectively, with 11 bases between them. Germline-derived CDR1 and CDR2 are MDHEN and SYDVKM. The CDR3 totals 12 residues. In nucleotides, the CDR3 is TGTGCCAGCAGTTTAGAGGTACAAGGGCAGTACTTC. Translation gives CASSLEVQGQYF.

This clone showed up just a few times. The rearrangement joins TRBV29-1 to TRBJ1-4; maybe TRBD1 (5 bases). The CDR3 has 13 residues. CDR1 is SQVTM, CDR2 ANQGSEA, per germline. Deletions cut 6 bases from V and 10 bases from J, with 18 bases between. The CDR3 coding sequence is TGCAGCGTGGGACTTGTTGGGTCTGGAAAACTGTTTTTT. Residues: CSVGLVGSGKLFF. The full variable domain, in which reference TRBV29-1 and TRBJ1-4 provide the parts outside the CDR3, is SAVISQKPSRDICQRGTSLTIQCQVDSQVTMMFWYRQQPGQSLTLIATANQGSEATYESGFVIDKFPISRPNLTFSTLTVSNMSPEDSSIYLCSVGLVGSGKLFFGSGTQLSVL.

The chain couples TRBV11-2 to TRBJ2-7; 7 bases align to TRBD2. This CDR3 comprises 15 residues. Germline CDR1 reads SGHAT; CDR2 reads FQNNGV. With 4 bases clipped from V and 3 bases from J, the junction kept 9 bases outside the gene matches. This CDR3 is CASSSLVRGNYEQYF. The CDR3 region has the DNA TGTGCCAGCAGCTCATTAGTGCGGGGGAACTACGAGCAGTACTTC. The full variable domain, in which reference TRBV11-2 and TRBJ2-7 provide the parts outside the CDR3, is EAGVAQSPRYKIIEKRQSVAFWCNPISGHATLYWYQQILGQGPKLLIQFQNNGVVDDSQLPKDRFSAERLKGVDSTLKIQPAKLEDSAVYLCASSSLVRGNYEQYFGPGTRLTVT.

The chain uses TRBV29-1 and TRBJ2-3; D is perhaps TRBD1 (6 bases). Trimming stripped 1 base from V and 4 bases from J, with 12 bases between. Per the germline V gene, CDR1 is SQVTM and CDR2 is ANQGSEA. CDR3 length equals 14 residues. CDR3 loop: CSVEVRGRSDTQYF. The DNA for the CDR3 is TGCAGCGTTGAAGTCAGGGGTAGGTCAGATACGCAGTATTTT.

The chain joins TRBV9 to TRBJ2-2, with D tentatively TRBD1 (6 bases). The V end lost 4 bases, the J end lost 4 bases, and 14 bases lay between the germline ends. Germline V CDR1 and CDR2: SGDLS, YYNGEE. The CDR3 totals 15 residues. This CDR3 is CASSQTQGATGELFF. The CDR3 nucleotides read TGTGCCAGCAGCCAAACACAGGGTGCCACCGGGGAGCTGTTTTTT.

The chain recombines TRBV18 with TRBJ1-2; D remains unclear. Trimming left V 3 bases short and J 0 bases short, with 8 bases between. CDR1 KGHSH and CDR2 LQKENI come from the germline V gene. The CDR3 contains 14 residues. The CDR3 DNA reads TGTGCCAGCTCACCCAGCGCGGCTAACTATGGCTACACCTTC. This encodes CASSPSAANYGYTF.

The rearrangement uses TRBV15 and TRBJ1-1; D is unclear. Germline CDR1 is LNHNV and CDR2 is YYDKDF (reference sequence). CDR3 length: 16 amino acids. Trimming cost V 4 bases and J 0 bases, with 15 bases left between them. Written as DNA, the CDR3 is TGTGCCACCAGCACTGACTTTAGCTCCATGAACACTGAAGCTTTCTTT. Protein product: CATSTDFSSMNTEAFF.

The gene calls are TRBV4-2 and TRBJ1-2; possibly TRBD1 for D (5 bases). In germline, CDR1 is LGHNA, CDR2 YNFKEQ. V lost 1 base and J 8 bases, leaving 14 bases between the germline ends. The CDR3 is made up of 14 amino acids. The chain's CDR3 is CASSQAQQGWGYTF. In DNA, the CDR3 is TGTGCCAGCAGCCAAGCTCAGCAGGGTTGGGGCTACACCTTC.

The gene calls are TRBV4-3 and TRBJ1-2, with 7 bases fitting TRBD1. This CDR3 spans 13 amino acids. Germline CDR1 LGHNA, CDR2 YSLEER. With 4 bases clipped from V and 5 bases from J, the junction kept 4 bases outside the gene matches. The CDR3 spells CASSPTGIYGYTF. The DNA for the CDR3 is TGCGCCAGCAGCCCGACAGGGATATATGGCTACACCTTC.

V gene TRBV7-8 combines with J gene TRBJ2-7; unclear D gene. Germline CDR1 and CDR2: SGHVS and FQNEAQ. The CDR3 extends over 14 amino acids. V lost 3 bases to trimming and J lost 7 bases, with 16 bases between them. The CDR3 here is CASSLGPSSGEQYF. The CDR3 region has the DNA TGTGCCAGCAGCTTGGGCCCAAGCTCTGGGGAGCAGTACTTC.

A few counts support this clone. The rearrangement uses TRBV27 and TRBJ2-7; D gene uncertain. Trimming took off 4 bases at V and 3 bases at J, with 7 bases between the two ends. From germline, CDR1 is MNHEY and CDR2 SMNVEV (reference sequence). The CDR3 totals 12 residues. The CDR3 DNA reads as TGTGCCAGCAGTTCCACCGACTACGAGCAGTACTTC. Its translation is CASSSTDYEQYF.

CDR3 region: CASNQPPLNEQFF. Here the CDR3 DNA reads TGTGCCAGCAACCAACCGCCCCTGAATGAGCAGTTCTTC. The chain has TRBV9 and TRBJ2-1; no definite D call. This CDR3 has 13 amino acids. Germline values: CDR1 SGDLS, CDR2 YYNGEE. V lost 6 bases and J lost 7, with 14 bases in between. Drawing the rest from reference TRBV9 and TRBJ2-1, the complete variable domain is DSGVTQTPKHLITATGQRVTLRCSPRSGDLSVYWYQQSLDQGLQFLIQYYNGEERAKGNILERFSAQQFPDLHSELNLSSLELGDSALYFCASNQPPLNEQFFGPGTRLTVL.

CDR3 sequence: CSVVPRVGTDTQYF. The CDR3 bases are TGCAGCGTTGTGCCACGGGTTGGCACAGATACGCAGTATTTT. The chain carries TRBV29-1 and TRBJ2-3; D gene uncertain. The ends were cut back, 4 bases at V and 1 base at J, with 12 bases in the middle. The CDR3 sequence is 14 residues long. The germline V gene has CDR1 SQVTM and CDR2 ANQGSEA.

This clone was seen more than once but under ten times. V is TRBV29-1 and J is TRBJ1-2, with D possibly TRBD1 on 6 matching bases. Trimming took 4 bases from V and 1 from J, leaving 13 bases between them. The CDR3 runs to 14 residues. Germline CDR1 is SQVTM and CDR2 is ANQGSEA. CDR3 residues: CSVVEGTNNYGYTF. CDR3 DNA sequence: TGCAGCGTTGTGGAGGGGACAAATAACTATGGCTACACCTTC.

In DNA form, the CDR3 reads TGTGCCAGCAGCGCCGAGAGGGTTTCCACCGGGGAGCTGTTTTTT. Residues: CASSAERVSTGELFF. The chain couples TRBV7-7 to TRBJ2-2; D may be TRBD2 (5 bases). CDR3 length equals 15 residues. Germline values: CDR1 SSHAT, CDR2 FNYEAQ (reference sequence). Trimming cost V 5 bases and J 4 bases, with 14 bases left between them.